Listed below are T cell receptor beta chains from one sample, sequenced in a study of blood T cell repertoires in COVID-19. TCRdb's copy holds only in-frame clones and misses some; the assay was immunoSEQ multiplex PCR. The sample carries some 270,000 clones, 80% to 90% recorded once. What was sequenced was PBMCs or T cells enriched from blood (not recorded which). The receptors shown here come from a woman aged 35 to 49 who had been exposed to COVID-19. The CDR3 runs from the conserved cysteine through the conserved F or W. D genes are given only for firm matches. Only some rows state a clone size, as once, few, many or a class for expanded clones.

>few|.|TRBV28|14|TRBJ1-6
TGTGCCAGCGGCCCGCCAGATCATAATTCACCCCTCCACTTT
CASGPPDHNSPLHF
>.|TRBD1|TRBV27|15|TRBJ1-6
TGTGCCAGCAGTTCCGACAGGGACTATAATTCACCCCTCCACTTT
CASSSDRDYNSPLHF
>.|.|TRBV6-2/TRBV6-3|15|TRBJ2-5
TGTGCCAGCAGTACCGGTATGACTAGCCAAGAGACCCAGTACTTC
CASSTGMTSQETQYF
>.|TRBD1|TRBV7-8|16|TRBJ2-6
TGTGCCAGCAGCTTGACAGGGTTTTCTGGGGCCAACGTCCTGACTTTC
CASSLTGFSGANVLTF
>.|.|TRBV3-1/TRBV3-2|14|TRBJ1-5
TGTGCCAGCAGCCAAGAGGGAGGTGGTCAGCCCCAGCATTTT
CASSQEGGGQPQHF
>.|TRBD1|TRBV7-2|15|TRBJ2-5
TGTGCCAGCAGCTTAACGACAGGGGTGGATGAGACCCAGTACTTC
CASSLTTGVDETQYF
>.|.|TRBV20-1|11|TRBJ2-3
TGCAGTGCTAAACGGGGAGATACGCAGTATTTT
CSAKRGDTQYF
>.|.|TRBV3-1/TRBV3-2|15|TRBJ1-1
TGTGCCAGCAGCCAAGCAAGGACAGTGAACACTGAAGCTTTCTTT
CASSQARTVNTEAFF
>once|TRBD2|TRBV9|16|TRBJ2-3
TGTGCCAGCAACGAACCGACTAGCGGGGGTGAAGATACGCAGTATTTT
CASNEPTSGGEDTQYF
>.|.|TRBV3-1/TRBV3-2|14|TRBJ1-6
TGTGCCAGCAGCCACCAGGGGCAAAATTCACCCCTCCACTTT
CASSHQGQNSPLHF
>.|.|TRBV5-1|16|TRBJ1-1
TGCGCCAGCAGCTCCATCGGACAGACGTTGAACACTGAAGCTTTCTTT
CASSSIGQTLNTEAFF
>.|TRBD2|TRBV19|13|TRBJ2-2
TGTGCCAGCCTCCCGGGGGGGTCCGGGGAGCTGTTTTTT
CASLPGGSGELFF
>.|TRBD2|TRBV27|15|TRBJ2-5
TGTGCCAGTCAAGGACTAGCGGGATTTTCAGAGACCCAGTACTTC
CASQGLAGFSETQYF
>.|TRBD1|TRBV28|14|TRBJ1-2
TGTGCCAGCAGTTCCCCCGGGACAGTTTATGGCTACACCTTC
CASSSPGTVYGYTF
>.|TRBD2|TRBV5-1|17|TRBJ2-1
TGTGCCAGCAGCCCCGGGACTAGCGGGAGCCGCTACAATGAGCAGTTCTTC
CASSPGTSGSRYNEQFF
>.|TRBD1|TRBV27|16|TRBJ1-5
TGTGCCAGCAGTAATCGACAGGGATCCCCCAATCAGCCCCAGCATTTT
CASSNRQGSPNQPQHF
>.|TRBD2|TRBV7-2|14|TRBJ2-1
TGTGCCAGCAGCTTTAGCGGGGGGGCTTATGAGCAGTTCTTC
CASSFSGGAYEQFF
>.|TRBD2|TRBV27|18|TRBJ2-5
TGTGCCAGCAGTTTATTACCCGGATCGGGGGGGGCCGGGGAGACCCAGTACTTC
CASSLLPGSGGAGETQYF
>.|TRBD1|TRBV15|15|TRBJ1-1
TGTGCCACCGCAAGCAGGGGGCGTAAAAACACTGAAGCTTTCTTT
CATASRGRKNTEAFF
>.|TRBD1|TRBV6-2/TRBV6-3|16|TRBJ2-1
TGTGCCAGCAGTTACCCGGGACAGAACTCCTACAATGAGCAGTTCTTC
CASSYPGQNSYNEQFF
>.|TRBD1|TRBV5-4|14|TRBJ1-2
TGTGCCAGCAGCGTACAGGGGGCTGGCTATGGCTACACCTTC
CASSVQGAGYGYTF
>.|.|TRBV6-2/TRBV6-3|17|TRBJ1-1
TGTGCCAGCAGTTACCGGTGGGCAGGGAACATGAACACTGAAGCTTTCTTT
CASSYRWAGNMNTEAFF
>.|.|TRBV6-6|14|TRBJ1-1
TGTGCCACCACCGTGGGGGGTCCCCCCACTGAAGCTTTCTTT
CATTVGGPPTEAFF
>.|.|TRBV6-6|14|TRBJ2-5
TGTGCCAGCGTAGGGGGGGGGAGGCAAGAGACCCAGTACTTC
CASVGGGRQETQYF
>.|TRBD1|TRBV5-1|15|TRBJ2-1
TGCGCCAGCAGCTCCGACAGGGGGCGATTCAATGAGCAGTTCTTC
CASSSDRGRFNEQFF
>.|.|TRBV5-4|13|TRBJ1-1
TGTGCCAGCAGCTCCTACTCGGGGTCTGAAGCTTTCTTT
CASSSYSGSEAFF
>.|TRBD1|TRBV4-1|18|TRBJ1-6
TGCGCCAGCAGCCGGACAGGGGAGAGTAGCTCCTATAATTCACCCCTCCACTTT
CASSRTGESSSYNSPLHF
>few|TRBD1|TRBV2|12|TRBJ1-2
TGTGCCAGCACCGGACAGGCCTATGGCTACACCTTC
CASTGQAYGYTF
>once|.|TRBV12-3/TRBV12-4|13|TRBJ2-3
TGTGCCAGCAGTTTAGCGCAGGGGCTTGGATTTTTTTTT
CASSLAQGLGFFF
>.|.|TRBV9|15|TRBJ2-2
TGTGCCAGCAGCTCGAGACCGGGGGTCACCGGGGAGCTGTTTTTT
CASSSRPGVTGELFF
>.|TRBD1|TRBV28|15|TRBJ1-5
TGTGCCAGCAGCCGGGACAGGCTTAGCAATCAGCCCCAGCATTTT
CASSRDRLSNQPQHF
>.|TRBD2|TRBV28|15|TRBJ2-7
TGTGCCAGCCGATTAGCGGGGGGCCCTTCCTACGAGCAGTACTTC
CASRLAGGPSYEQYF
>.|.|TRBV4-3|15|TRBJ1-5
TGCGCCAGCAGCCAAGAAGGGACACCCGATCAGCCCCAGCATTTT
CASSQEGTPDQPQHF
>.|.|TRBV28|16|TRBJ1-4
TGTGCCAGCAGTTTTCTCGCCAGTGGAACTAATGAAAAACTGTTTTTT
CASSFLASGTNEKLFF
>.|TRBD2|TRBV28|17|TRBJ2-3
TGTGCCAGCAGCAATATAGTTTCGGGACTACGCACAGATACGCAGTATTTT
CASSNIVSGLRTDTQYF
>.|TRBD1|TRBV10-3|16|TRBJ1-5
TGTGCCATCAGTGAGTTGGGCAGGGGGAATGATCAGCCCCAGCATTTT
CAISELGRGNDQPQHF
>.|.|TRBV28|15|TRBJ2-1
TGTGCCAGCAGTTTAGCAGGGGGGCCCTACAATGAGCAGTTCTTC
CASSLAGGPYNEQFF
>.|.|TRBV19|14|TRBJ1-1
TGTGCCAGTAGTATCCAGGGTATGAACACTGAAGCTTTCTTT
CASSIQGMNTEAFF
>.|.|TRBV28|17|TRBJ1-5
TGTGCCAGCAGTTTAAGTGTAGGAGAGAGGGGCAATCAGCCCCAGCATTTT
CASSLSVGERGNQPQHF
>.|.|TRBV29-1|14|TRBJ1-4
TGCAGCGTTGTTCAGGGTGCAACTAATGAAAAACTGTTTTTT
CSVVQGATNEKLFF
>.|TRBD1|TRBV12-5|17|TRBJ1-4
TGTGCTAGTGGTTTGTTCCCAATTACAGGGGGCAATGAAAAACTGTTTTTT
CASGLFPITGGNEKLFF
>.|TRBD1|TRBV28|15|TRBJ2-7
TGTGCCAGCCAAAACGGGGGACAGGGGGCGAGTGAGCAGTACTTC
CASQNGGQGASEQYF
>.|.|TRBV15|16|TRBJ2-3
TGTGCCACCAGCAGCCCCCGGGACTTTTGCACAGATACGCAGTATTTT
CATSSPRDFCTDTQYF
>.|.|TRBV28|14|TRBJ1-4
TGTGCCAGCACCACCGGGGGGATTGGAGAAAAACTGTTTTTT
CASTTGGIGEKLFF
>few|.|TRBV6-6|16|TRBJ1-1
TGTGCCAGCAGACCTTCTCACGGGGGGCCGAACACTGAAGCTTTCTTT
CASRPSHGGPNTEAFF
>.|TRBD1|TRBV29-1|14|TRBJ1-2
TGCAGCGTTGCCCGGGACAGGGATAACTATGGCTACACCTTC
CSVARDRDNYGYTF
>.|.|TRBV7-9|15|TRBJ2-2
TGTGCCAGCAGCCCGACTAGAGATTGGACCGGGGAGCTGTTTTTT
CASSPTRDWTGELFF
>.|TRBD1|TRBV6-5|16|TRBJ1-2
TGTGCCAGCAGTTACGGAACAGGGGATAAGGACTATGGCTACACCTTC
CASSYGTGDKDYGYTF
>.|.|TRBV27|17|TRBJ2-3
TGTGCCAGCAGCAGGGATATCGGGCAGGCTAAGGCAGATACGCAGTATTTT
CASSRDIGQAKADTQYF
>.|TRBD1|TRBV9|13|TRBJ1-2
TGTGCCAGCAGCGAAAGACAGGGCTATGGCTACACCTTC
CASSERQGYGYTF
>.|.|TRBV28|11|TRBJ1-5
TGTGCCAGTGGGGACTATCAGCCCCAGCATTTT
CASGDYQPQHF
>.|TRBD1|TRBV18|14|TRBJ1-2
TGTGCCAGCTCACCCGGACAGGGAGGGTATGGCTACACCTTC
CASSPGQGGYGYTF
>.|.|TRBV2|14|TRBJ1-1
TGTGCCAGCACCTCCACCCTGGGAGGCACTGAAGCTTTCTTT
CASTSTLGGTEAFF
>.|.|TRBV5-1|15|TRBJ2-7
TGCGCCAGCACCCTCCGCCCAGGCGTCTCCTACGAGCAGTACTTC
CASTLRPGVSYEQYF
>.|TRBD1|TRBV5-5|15|TRBJ1-2
TGTGCCAGCAGCTCCGGACAGGGTGATGGCTATGGCTACACCTTC
CASSSGQGDGYGYTF